Below, 3 T cell receptor beta chains from the same sample are listed, as sequenced in a study of shared clonotypes between healthy human individuals. Sequenced by immunoSEQ multiplex PCR; TCRdb stores in-frame clones only, minus some. The sample includes more than 1,200,000 clones, 98% of them seen just once. The sample was naive CD4+ T cells sorted from blood. Subset here: CD45RA+ positively selected. Source of these receptors: a man aged 25-45 years in good health.

The chain combines TRBV4-2 with TRBJ1-1; the match to TRBD1 covers 7 bases. Germline V gene data show CDR1 as LGHNA and CDR2 as YNFKEQ. The V segment lost 3 bases and the J segment 0 bases; nucleotides outside the gene matches: 13. This CDR3 contains 18 residues. The CDR3 nucleotides are TGTGCCAGCAGCCAGGATAACAGGGGCTGGGGGATGAACACTGAAGCTTTCTTT. It codes for CASSQDNRGWGMNTEAFF.

J is TRBJ2-1 and V is TRBV9, with 8 nucleotides matching TRBD2. V gave up 0 bases and J gave up 6 bases; unmatched junction bases: 8. The CDR3 runs 16 residues. CDR1 is SGDLS, CDR2 YYNGEE, per germline. CDR3: CASSVVSAGDFNEQFF. The CDR3 DNA reads as TGTGCCAGCAGCGTAGTATCAGCGGGAGATTTCAATGAGCAGTTCTTC.

The CDR3 bases are TGTGCCACCAGCATTACAGGGGGGAGCACCGGGGAGCTGTTTTTT. Translating it yields CATSITGGSTGELFF. The chain uses TRBV15 and TRBJ2-2; 8 bases match TRBD1. With V trimmed by 4 bases and J by 4 bases, 5 bases remained unmatched. Germline V gives CDR1 LNHNV, CDR2 YYDKDF (reference sequence). CDR3 length equals 15 residues.